This TCR beta chain appears in the sequencing data of a study of blood T cell repertoires in COVID-19. Study background: From T cells, B-cell-depleted T cells, or PBMCs came the material, which was cDNA or gDNA.

The CDR3 totals 14 residues. Germline V gives CDR1 MGHRA, CDR2 YSYEKL. With 1 base removed from V and 5 bases from J, the gap between germline ends came to 12 bases. Methods used by the authors: Amplifying reference gene primers gave estimates of nucleated cell counts. Libraries were prepared by immunoSEQ multiplex PCR; TCRdb keeps only in-frame clonotypes and omits some of them. That table supplies the V and J calls and clone size; D and trimming were determined from the DNA. The data show approximately 240,000 clones, around 90% seen once. The sequencing sample was made of peripheral blood. J is TRBJ2-7 and V is TRBV4-1; TRBD1 might be the D (5 bases). This sequence originates from a man aged 30 to 39 with COVID-19, enrolled during active disease. In DNA, the CDR3 is TGCGCCAGCAGCCAAGGACCAGGGAAGGACGAGCAGTACTTC. Its translation: CASSQGPGKDEQYF.